The entry that follows covers one T cell receptor (beta chain) sequence. Its target is not known. In germline, CDR1 is SNHLY, CDR2 FYNNEI. Trimming cost V 6 bases and J 2 bases; bases outside gene matches: 3. The CDR3 contains 14 residues. This sample is drawn from a study of beta chain features in type 1 diabetes. Points from the study as a whole: Comparison showed that naive, central memory and Treg TCRB repertoires appeared more similar among patients than among healthy donors. A moderate, significant TCRB CDR3 shortening appeared in type 1 diabetes across four CD4+ subsets.

The whole isolated RNA underwent reverse transcription, so sequencing captured expressed TCRB transcripts. TCRdb's table, derived via immunoSEQ multiplex PCR, lists solely in-frame clones and lacks some. Of over 200,000 clones in the sample, approximately 10% were seen once. Sorted populations all exceeded 95% purity. The V call is TRBV2, the J call TRBJ1-5; 8 nucleotides align to TRBD1. This receptor was identified in a man aged 25-45 years with type 1 diabetes. Sample: naive CD4+ T cells from blood. CDR3 protein: CASRDRVGNQPQHF. CDR3 DNA sequence: TGTGCCAGCAGGGACAGGGTTGGCAATCAGCCCCAGCATTTT.